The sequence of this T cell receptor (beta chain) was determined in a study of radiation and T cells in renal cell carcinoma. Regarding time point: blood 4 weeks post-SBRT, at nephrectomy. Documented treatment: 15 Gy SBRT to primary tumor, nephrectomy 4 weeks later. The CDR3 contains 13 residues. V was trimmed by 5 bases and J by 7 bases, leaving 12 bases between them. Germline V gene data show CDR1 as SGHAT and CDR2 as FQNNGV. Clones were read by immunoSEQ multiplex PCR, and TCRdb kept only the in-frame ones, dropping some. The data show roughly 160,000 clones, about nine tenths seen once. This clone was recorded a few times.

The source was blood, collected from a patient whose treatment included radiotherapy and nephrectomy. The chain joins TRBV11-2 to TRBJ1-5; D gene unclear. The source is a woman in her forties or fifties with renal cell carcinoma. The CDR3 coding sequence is TGTGCCAGCAGCCTCCTTCGGGGACAGCCCCAGCATTTT. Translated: CASSLLRGQPQHF. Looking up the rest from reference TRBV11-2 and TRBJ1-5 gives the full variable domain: EAGVAQSPRYKIIEKRQSVAFWCNPISGHATLYWYQQILGQGPKLLIQFQNNGVVDDSQLPKDRFSAERLKGVDSTLKIQPAKLEDSAVYLCASSLLRGQPQHFGDGTRLSIL.